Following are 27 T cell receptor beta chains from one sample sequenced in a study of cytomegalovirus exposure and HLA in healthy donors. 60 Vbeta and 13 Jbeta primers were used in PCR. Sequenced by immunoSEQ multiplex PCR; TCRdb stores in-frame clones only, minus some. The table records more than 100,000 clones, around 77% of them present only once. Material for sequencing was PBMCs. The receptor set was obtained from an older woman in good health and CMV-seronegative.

In DNA, the CDR3 is TGTGCCAGCAGCCCTCCTAGTGGTAGCACTGAAGCTTTCTTT. The encoded protein is CASSPPSGSTEAFF. The chain couples TRBV7-9 to TRBJ1-1; D is unclear. Germline V gene sequence: CDR1 SEHNR, CDR2 FQNEAQ (reference sequence). The V gene lost 5 bases and the J gene lost 4 bases, with 14 bases spanning the gap. This CDR3 comprises 14 residues.

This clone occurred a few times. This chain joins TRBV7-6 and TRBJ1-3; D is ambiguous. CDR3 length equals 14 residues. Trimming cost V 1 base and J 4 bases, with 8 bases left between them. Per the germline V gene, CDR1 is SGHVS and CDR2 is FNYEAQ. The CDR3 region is CASSLGGHGNTIYF. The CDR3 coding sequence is TGTGCCAGCAGCTTAGGAGGGCACGGAAACACCATATATTTT.

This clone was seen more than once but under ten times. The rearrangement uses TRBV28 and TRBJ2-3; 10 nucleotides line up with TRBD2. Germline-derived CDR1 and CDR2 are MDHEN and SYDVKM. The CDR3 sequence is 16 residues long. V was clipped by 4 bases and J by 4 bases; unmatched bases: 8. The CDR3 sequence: CASSSRQRGGADTQYF. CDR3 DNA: TGTGCCAGCAGTTCGCGACAGCGGGGGGGCGCAGATACGCAGTATTTT.

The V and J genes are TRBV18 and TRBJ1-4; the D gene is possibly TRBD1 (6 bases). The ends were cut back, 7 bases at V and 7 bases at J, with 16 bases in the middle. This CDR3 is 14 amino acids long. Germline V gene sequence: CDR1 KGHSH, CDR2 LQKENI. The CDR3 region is CASFRGTKTEKLFF. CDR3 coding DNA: TGTGCCAGCTTTCGAGGGACAAAAACTGAAAAACTGTTTTTT. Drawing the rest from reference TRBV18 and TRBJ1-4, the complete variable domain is NAGVMQNPRHLVRRRGQEARLRCSPMKGHSHVYWYRQLPEEGLKFMVYLQKENIIDESGMPKERFSAEFPKEGPSILRIQQVVRGDSAAYFCASFRGTKTEKLFFGSGTQLSVL.

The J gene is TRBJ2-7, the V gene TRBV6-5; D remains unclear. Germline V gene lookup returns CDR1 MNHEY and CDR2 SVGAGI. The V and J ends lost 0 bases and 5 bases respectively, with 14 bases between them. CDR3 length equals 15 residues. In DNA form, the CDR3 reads TGTGCCAGCAGTTACTCGGGCGCCAGGCCCCACGAGCAGTACTTC. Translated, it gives CASSYSGARPHEQYF.

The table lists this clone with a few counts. CDR3 region: CASRGTATNTEAFF. In nucleotides, the CDR3 is TGTGCCAGCAGGGGGACAGCCACCAACACTGAAGCTTTCTTT. This chain uses TRBV7-3 with TRBJ1-1, with TRBD1 matching over 7 bases. In germline, CDR1 is SGHTA, CDR2 FQGTGA. Trimming took 6 bases from V and 2 from J; bases not matched to a gene: 6. This CDR3 has 14 amino acids. Filled out from reference TRBV7-3 and TRBJ1-1, the complete variable domain reads GAGVSQTPSNKVTEKGKYVELRCDPISGHTALYWYRQSLGQGPEFLIYFQGTGAADDSGLPNDRFFAVRPEGSVSTLKIQRTERGDSAVYLCASRGTATNTEAFFGQGTRLTVV.

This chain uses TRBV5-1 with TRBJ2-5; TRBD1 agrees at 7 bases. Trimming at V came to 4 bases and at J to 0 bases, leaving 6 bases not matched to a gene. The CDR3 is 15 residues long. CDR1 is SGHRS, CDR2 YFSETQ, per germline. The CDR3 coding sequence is TGCGCCAGCAGCAGGGCGACAGGGAACCAAGAGACCCAGTACTTC. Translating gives CASSRATGNQETQYF.

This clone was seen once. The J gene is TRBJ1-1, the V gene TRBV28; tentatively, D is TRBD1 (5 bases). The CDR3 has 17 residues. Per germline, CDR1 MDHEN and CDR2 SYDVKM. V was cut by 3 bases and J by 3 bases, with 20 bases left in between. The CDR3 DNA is TGTGCCAGCAGTTTGGGCCCGGGGACCCGGGGGGACACTGAAGCTTTCTTT. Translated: CASSLGPGTRGDTEAFF.

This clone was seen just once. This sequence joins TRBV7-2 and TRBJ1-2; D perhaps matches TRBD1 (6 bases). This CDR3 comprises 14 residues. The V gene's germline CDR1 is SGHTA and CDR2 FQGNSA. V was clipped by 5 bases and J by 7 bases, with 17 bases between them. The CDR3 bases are TGTGCCAGCAGCATTTCGGGGGGCGGAGGTGGCTACACCTTC. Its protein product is CASSISGGGGGYTF.

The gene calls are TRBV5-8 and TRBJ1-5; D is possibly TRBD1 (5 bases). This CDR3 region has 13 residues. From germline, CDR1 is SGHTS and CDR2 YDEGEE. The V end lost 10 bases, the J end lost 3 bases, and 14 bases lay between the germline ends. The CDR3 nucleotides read TGTGCCTCTCCGTGGGGGGTCAATCAGCCCCAGCATTTT. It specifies CASPWGVNQPQHF.

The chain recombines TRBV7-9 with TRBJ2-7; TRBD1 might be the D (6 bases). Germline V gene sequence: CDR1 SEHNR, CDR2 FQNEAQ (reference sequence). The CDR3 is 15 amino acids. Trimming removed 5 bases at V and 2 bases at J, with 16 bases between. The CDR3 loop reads CASSLPGAVAYEQYF. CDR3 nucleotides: TGTGCCAGCAGCCTGCCAGGGGCGGTAGCCTACGAGCAGTACTTC.

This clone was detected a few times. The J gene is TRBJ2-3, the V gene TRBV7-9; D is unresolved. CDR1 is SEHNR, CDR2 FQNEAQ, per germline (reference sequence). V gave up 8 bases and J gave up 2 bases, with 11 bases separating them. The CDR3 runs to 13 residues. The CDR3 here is CASSPAVTDTQYF. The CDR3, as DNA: TGTGCCAGCTCCCCCGCGGTCACAGATACGCAGTATTTT. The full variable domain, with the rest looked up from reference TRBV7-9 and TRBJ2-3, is DTGVSQNPRHKITKRGQNVTFRCDPISEHNRLYWYRQTLGQGPEFLTYFQNEAQLEKSRLLSDRFSAERPKGSFSTLEIQRTEQGDSAMYLCASSPAVTDTQYFGPGTRLTVL.

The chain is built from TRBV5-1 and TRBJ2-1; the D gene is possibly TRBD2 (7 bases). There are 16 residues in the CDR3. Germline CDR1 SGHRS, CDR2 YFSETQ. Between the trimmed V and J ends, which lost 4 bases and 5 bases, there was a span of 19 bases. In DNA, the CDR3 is TGCGCCAGCAGCCCCAGGGCGGGGGCCTTTGACAATGAGCAGTTCTTC. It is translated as CASSPRAGAFDNEQFF.

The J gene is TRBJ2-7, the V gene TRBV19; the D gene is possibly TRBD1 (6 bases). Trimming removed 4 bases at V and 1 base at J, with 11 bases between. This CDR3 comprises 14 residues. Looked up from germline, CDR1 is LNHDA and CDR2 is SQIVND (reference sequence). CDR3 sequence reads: CASSKNRDSYEQYF. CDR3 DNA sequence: TGTGCCAGTAGTAAAAACAGGGATTCCTACGAGCAGTACTTC.

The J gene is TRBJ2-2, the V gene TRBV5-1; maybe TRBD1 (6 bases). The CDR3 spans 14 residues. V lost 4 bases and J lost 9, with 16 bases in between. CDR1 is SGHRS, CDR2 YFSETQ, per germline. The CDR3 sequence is CASSGSWGLRELFF. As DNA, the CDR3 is TGCGCCAGCAGCGGGAGTTGGGGGCTACGGGAGCTGTTTTTT.

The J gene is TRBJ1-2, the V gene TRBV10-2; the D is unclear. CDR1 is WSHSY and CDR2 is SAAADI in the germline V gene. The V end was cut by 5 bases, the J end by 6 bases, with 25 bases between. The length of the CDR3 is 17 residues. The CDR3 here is CASSLTPSGRLTDGYTF. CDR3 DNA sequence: TGCGCCAGCAGTCTGACCCCTTCCGGGAGACTAACAGATGGCTACACCTTC.

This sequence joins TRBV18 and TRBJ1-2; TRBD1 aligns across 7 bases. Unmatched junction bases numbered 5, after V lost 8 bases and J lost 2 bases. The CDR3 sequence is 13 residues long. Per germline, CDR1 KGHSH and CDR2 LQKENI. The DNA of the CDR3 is TGTGCCAGCACCCCGGGACAGAACTATGGCTACACCTTC. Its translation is CASTPGQNYGYTF. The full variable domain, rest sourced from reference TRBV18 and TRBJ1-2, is NAGVMQNPRHLVRRRGQEARLRCSPMKGHSHVYWYRQLPEEGLKFMVYLQKENIIDESGMPKERFSAEFPKEGPSILRIQQVVRGDSAAYFCASTPGQNYGYTFGSGTRLTVV.

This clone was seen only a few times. CDR3 loop: CASSSPGGAGNTIYF. The CDR3 DNA sequence: TGTGCCAGCAGTTCTCCTGGGGGCGCTGGAAACACCATATATTTT. V usage is TRBV28 and J usage is TRBJ1-3; D is possibly TRBD1 (6 bases). V was trimmed by 4 bases and J by 2 bases, leaving 12 bases between them. CDR1 is MDHEN and CDR2 is SYDVKM in the germline V gene. The CDR3 sequence is 15 residues long. The variable domain in full, with the rest retrieved from reference TRBV28 and TRBJ1-3, is DVKVTQSSRYLVKRTGEKVFLECVQDMDHENMFWYRQDPGLGLRLIYFSYDVKMKEKGDIPEGYSVSREKKERFSLILESASTNQTSMYLCASSSPGGAGNTIYFGEGSWLTVV.

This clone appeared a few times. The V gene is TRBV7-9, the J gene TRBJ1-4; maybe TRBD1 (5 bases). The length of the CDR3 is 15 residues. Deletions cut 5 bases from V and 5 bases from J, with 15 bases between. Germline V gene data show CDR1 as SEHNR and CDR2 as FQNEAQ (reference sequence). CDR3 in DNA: TGTGCCAGCAGCCTTGGGGACTTCCAGAATGAAAAACTGTTTTTT. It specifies CASSLGDFQNEKLFF.

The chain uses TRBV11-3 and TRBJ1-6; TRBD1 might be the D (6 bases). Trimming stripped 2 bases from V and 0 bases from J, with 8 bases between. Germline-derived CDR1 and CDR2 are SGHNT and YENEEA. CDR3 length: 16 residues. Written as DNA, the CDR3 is TGTGCCAGCAGCTTAAGAGGGGGCTCCTATAATTCACCCCTCCACTTT. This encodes CASSLRGGSYNSPLHF. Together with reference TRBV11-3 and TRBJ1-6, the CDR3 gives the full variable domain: EAGVVQSPRYKIIEKKQPVAFWCNPISGHNTLYWYLQNLGQGPELLIRYENEEAVDDSQLPKDRFSAERLKGVDSTLKIQPAELGDSAVYLCASSLRGGSYNSPLHFGNGTRLTVT.

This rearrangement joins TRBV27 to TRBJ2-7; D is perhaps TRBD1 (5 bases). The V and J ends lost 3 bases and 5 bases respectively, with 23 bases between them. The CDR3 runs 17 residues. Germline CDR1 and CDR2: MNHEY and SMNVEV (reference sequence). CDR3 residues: CASSLATVPFESDEQYF. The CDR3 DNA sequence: TGTGCCAGCAGTTTGGCGACAGTACCTTTCGAGTCTGACGAGCAGTACTTC.

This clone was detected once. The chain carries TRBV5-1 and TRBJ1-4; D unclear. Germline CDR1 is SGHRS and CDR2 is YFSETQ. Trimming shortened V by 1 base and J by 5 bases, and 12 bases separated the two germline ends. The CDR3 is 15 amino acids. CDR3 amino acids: CASSLTATLNEKLFF. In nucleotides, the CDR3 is TGCGCCAGCAGCTTGACAGCAACATTAAATGAAAAACTGTTTTTT.

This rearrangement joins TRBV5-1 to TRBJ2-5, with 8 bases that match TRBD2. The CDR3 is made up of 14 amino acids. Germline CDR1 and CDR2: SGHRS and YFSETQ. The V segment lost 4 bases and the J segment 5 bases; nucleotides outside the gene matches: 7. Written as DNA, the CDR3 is TGCGCCAGCAGCACGGGACTAGGAGGTGAGACCCAGTACTTC. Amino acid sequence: CASSTGLGGETQYF.

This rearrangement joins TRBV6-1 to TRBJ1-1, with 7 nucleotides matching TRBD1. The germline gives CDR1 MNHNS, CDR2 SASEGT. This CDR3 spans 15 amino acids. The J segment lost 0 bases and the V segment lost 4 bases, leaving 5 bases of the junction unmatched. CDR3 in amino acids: CASSGSGTVNTEAFF. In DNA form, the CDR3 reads TGTGCCAGCAGTGGTTCCGGGACAGTGAACACTGAAGCTTTCTTT.

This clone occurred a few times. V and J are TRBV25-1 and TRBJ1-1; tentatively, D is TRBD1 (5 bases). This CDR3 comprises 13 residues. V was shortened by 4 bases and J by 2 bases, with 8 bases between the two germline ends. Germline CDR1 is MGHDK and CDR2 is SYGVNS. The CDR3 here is CASSVQANTEAFF. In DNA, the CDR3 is TGTGCCAGCAGTGTACAGGCCAACACTGAAGCTTTCTTT. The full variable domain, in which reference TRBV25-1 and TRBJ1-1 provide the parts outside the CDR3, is EADIYQTPRYLVIGTGKKITLECSQTMGHDKMYWYQQDPGMELHLIHYSYGVNSTEKGDLSSESTVSRIRTEHFPLTLESARPSHTSQYLCASSVQANTEAFFGQGTRLTVV.

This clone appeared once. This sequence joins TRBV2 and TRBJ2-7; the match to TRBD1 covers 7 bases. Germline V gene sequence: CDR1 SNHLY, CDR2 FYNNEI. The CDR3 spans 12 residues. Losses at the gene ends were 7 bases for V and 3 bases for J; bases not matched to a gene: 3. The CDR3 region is CASKGDSYEQYF. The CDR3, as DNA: TGTGCCAGCAAGGGGGACAGCTACGAGCAGTACTTC.

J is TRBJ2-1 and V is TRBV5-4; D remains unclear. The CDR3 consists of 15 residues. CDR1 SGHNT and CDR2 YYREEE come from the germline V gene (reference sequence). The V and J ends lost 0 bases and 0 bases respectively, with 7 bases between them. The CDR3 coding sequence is TGTGCCAGCAGCTTGGCGCTAGGCTCCTACAATGAGCAGTTCTTC. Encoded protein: CASSLALGSYNEQFF. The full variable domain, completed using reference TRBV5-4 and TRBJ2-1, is ETGVTQSPTHLIKTRGQQVTLRCSSQSGHNTVSWYQQALGQGPQFIFQYYREEENGRGNFPPRFSGLQFPNYSSELNVNALELDDSALYLCASSLALGSYNEQFFGPGTRLTVL.